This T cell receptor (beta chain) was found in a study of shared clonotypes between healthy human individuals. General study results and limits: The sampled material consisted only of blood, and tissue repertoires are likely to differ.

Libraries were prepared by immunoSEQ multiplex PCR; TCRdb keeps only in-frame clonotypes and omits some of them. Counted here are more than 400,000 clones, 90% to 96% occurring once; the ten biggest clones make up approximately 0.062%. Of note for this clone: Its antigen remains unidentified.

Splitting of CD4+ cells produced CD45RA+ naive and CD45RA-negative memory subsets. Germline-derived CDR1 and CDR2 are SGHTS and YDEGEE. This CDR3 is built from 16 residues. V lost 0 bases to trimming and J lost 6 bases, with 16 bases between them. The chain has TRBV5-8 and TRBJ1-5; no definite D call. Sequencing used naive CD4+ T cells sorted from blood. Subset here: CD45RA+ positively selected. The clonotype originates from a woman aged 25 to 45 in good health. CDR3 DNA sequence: TGTGCCAGCAGCTTGGTACGGCACAGCTCAGGTCAGCCCCAGCATTTT. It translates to CASSLVRHSSGQPQHF.